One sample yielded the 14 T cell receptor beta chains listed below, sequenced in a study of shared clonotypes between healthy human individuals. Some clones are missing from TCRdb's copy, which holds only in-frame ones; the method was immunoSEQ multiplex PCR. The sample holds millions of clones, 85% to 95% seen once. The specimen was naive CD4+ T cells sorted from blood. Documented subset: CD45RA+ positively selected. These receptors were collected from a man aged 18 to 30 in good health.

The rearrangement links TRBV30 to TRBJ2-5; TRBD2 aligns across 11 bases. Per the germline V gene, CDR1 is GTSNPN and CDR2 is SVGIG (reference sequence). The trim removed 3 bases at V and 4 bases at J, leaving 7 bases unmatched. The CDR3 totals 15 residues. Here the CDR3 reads CAWRGSGGAIETQYF. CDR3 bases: TGTGCCTGGAGAGGTAGCGGGGGGGCCATAGAGACCCAGTACTTC.

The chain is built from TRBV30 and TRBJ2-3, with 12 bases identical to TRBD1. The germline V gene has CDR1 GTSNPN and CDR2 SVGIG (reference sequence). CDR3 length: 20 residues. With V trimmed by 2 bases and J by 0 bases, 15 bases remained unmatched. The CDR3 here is CAWSSLGGGQGAFSTDTQYF. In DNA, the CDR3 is TGTGCCTGGAGTTCCCTCGGAGGGGGACAGGGGGCTTTTAGCACAGATACGCAGTATTTT.

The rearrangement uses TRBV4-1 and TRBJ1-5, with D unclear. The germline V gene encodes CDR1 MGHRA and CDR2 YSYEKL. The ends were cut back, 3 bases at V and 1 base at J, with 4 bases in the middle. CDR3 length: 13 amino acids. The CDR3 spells CASSQVSNQPQHF. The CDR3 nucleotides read TGCGCCAGCAGCCAGGTCAGCAATCAGCCCCAGCATTTT.

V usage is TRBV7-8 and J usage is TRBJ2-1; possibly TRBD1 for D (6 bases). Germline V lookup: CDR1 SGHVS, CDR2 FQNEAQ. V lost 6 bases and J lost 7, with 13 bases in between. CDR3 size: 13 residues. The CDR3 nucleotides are TGTGCCAGCAGGGCTGGGACAATGAATGAGCAGTTCTTC. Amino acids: CASRAGTMNEQFF.

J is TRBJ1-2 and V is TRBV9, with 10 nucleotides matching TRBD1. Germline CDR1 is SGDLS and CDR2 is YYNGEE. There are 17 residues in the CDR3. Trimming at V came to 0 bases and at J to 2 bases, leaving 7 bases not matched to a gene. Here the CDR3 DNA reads TGTGCCAGCAGCGTAGATAGGGACAGGGGCCAAAACTATGGCTACACCTTC. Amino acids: CASSVDRDRGQNYGYTF.

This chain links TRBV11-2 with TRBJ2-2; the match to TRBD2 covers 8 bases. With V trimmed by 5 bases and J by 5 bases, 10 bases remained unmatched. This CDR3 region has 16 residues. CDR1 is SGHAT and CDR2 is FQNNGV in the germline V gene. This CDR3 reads CASSRQAGVITGELFF. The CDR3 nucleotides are TGTGCCAGCAGCCGTCAAGCGGGGGTAATAACCGGGGAGCTGTTTTTT.

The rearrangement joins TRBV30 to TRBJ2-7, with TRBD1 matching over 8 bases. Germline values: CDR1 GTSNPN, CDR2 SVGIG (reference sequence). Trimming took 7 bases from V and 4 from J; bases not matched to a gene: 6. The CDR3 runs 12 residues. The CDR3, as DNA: TGTGCCTCGACGGACAGGGCATACGAGCAGTACTTC. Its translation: CASTDRAYEQYF. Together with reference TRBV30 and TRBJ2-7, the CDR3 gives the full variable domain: SQTIHQWPATLVQPVGSPLSLECTVEGTSNPNLYWYRQAAGRGLQLLFYSVGIGQISSEVPQNLSASRPQDRQFILSSKKLLLSDSGFYLCASTDRAYEQYFGPGTRLTVT.

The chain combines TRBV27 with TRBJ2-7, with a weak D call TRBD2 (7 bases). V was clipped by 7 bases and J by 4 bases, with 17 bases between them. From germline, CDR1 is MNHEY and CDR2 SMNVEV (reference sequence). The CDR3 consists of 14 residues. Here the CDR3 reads CASNRGGLGYEQYF. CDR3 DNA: TGTGCCAGCAATAGGGGGGGGCTGGGATACGAGCAGTACTTC.

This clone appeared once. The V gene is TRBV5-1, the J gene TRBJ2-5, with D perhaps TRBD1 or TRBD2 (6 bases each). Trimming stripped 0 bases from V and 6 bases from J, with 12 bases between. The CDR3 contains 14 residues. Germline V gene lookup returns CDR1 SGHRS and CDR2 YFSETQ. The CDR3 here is CASSLVGGTKTQYF. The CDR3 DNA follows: TGCGCCAGCAGCTTGGTAGGGGGGACGAAGACCCAGTACTTC.

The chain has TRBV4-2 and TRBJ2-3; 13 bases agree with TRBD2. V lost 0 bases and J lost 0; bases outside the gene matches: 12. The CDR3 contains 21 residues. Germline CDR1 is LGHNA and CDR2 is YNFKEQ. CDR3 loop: CASSQDPTRTSGGPSTDTQYF. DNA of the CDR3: TGTGCCAGCAGCCAAGACCCCACCCGGACTAGCGGGGGCCCTAGCACAGATACGCAGTATTTT.

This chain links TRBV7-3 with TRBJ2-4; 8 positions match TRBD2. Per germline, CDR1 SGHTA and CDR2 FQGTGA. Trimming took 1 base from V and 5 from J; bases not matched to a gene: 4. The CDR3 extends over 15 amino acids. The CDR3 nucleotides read TGTGCCAGCAGCTTAAGCCCGGGGGGGCAAAACATTCAGTACTTC. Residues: CASSLSPGGQNIQYF.

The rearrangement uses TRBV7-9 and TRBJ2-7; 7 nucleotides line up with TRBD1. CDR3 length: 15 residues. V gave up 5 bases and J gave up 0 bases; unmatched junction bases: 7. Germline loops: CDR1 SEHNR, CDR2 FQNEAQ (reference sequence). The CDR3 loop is CASSPGTANSYEQYF. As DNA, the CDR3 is TGTGCCAGCAGCCCCGGGACAGCGAACTCCTACGAGCAGTACTTC.

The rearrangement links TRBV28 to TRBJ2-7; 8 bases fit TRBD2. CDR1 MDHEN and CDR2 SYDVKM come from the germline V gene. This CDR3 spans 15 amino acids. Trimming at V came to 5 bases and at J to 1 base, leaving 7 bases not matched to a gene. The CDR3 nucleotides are TGTGCCAGCAGTGCAAGCGGGGGCCTATCCTACGAGCAGTACTTC. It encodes CASSASGGLSYEQYF.

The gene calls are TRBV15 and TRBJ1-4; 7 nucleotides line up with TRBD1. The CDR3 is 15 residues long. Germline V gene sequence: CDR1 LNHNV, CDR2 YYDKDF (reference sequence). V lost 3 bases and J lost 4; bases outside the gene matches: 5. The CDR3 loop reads CATSSGGQSNEKLFF. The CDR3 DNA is TGTGCCACCAGCAGCGGGGGACAGAGTAATGAAAAACTGTTTTTT.